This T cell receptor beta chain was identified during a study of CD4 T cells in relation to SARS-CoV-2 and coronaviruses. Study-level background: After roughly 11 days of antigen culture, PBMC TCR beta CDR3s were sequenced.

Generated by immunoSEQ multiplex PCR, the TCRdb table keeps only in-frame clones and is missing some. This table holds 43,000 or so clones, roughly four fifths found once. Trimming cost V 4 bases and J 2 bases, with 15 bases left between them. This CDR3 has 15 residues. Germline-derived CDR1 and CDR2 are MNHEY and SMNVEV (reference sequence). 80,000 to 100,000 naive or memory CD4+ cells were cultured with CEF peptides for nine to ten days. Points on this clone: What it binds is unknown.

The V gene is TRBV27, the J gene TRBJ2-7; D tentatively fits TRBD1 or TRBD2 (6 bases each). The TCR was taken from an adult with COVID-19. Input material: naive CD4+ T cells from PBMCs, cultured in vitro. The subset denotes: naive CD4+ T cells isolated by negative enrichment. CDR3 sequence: CASSSKDRRAYEQYF. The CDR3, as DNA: TGTGCCAGCAGTTCAAAAGACAGGAGGGCCTACGAGCAGTACTTC.